The T cell receptor beta chain described here comes from a study of blood T cells in healthy people across ages. The study, taken as a whole, reports: Higher diversity, along with more naive CD4+ cells, distinguished long-lived donors from aged donors.

There are a few counts of this clonotype. The antigen remains undetermined. Together with a sample-barcoded 5' primer, a J-beta primer mix was included in a second PCR lasting about 7 to 12 cycles. TCRdb called the 5' RACE reads again in MiXCR, with one record for every CDR3 protein. Here the sample spans 600,000 to 1,000,000 distinct CDR3 sequences, 25% being singletons. The CDR3 length is 13 residues. Germline loops: CDR1 SGHRS, CDR2 YFSETQ. V lost 4 bases and J lost 10, with 15 bases in between. The same specimen was also included in a second study, on T cells of mothers and their children.

The TCR originated in a boy between 10 and 17 years old in good health. What was sequenced was blood. This chain connects TRBV5-1 to TRBJ2-1; D is unclear. The CDR3 DNA sequence: TGCGCCAGCAGCACCCAAGTGCGGCTCGAGCAGTTCTTC. As protein: CASSTQVRLEQFF.